This T cell receptor (beta chain) was recorded in a study of neurological immune-mediated disorders (dated by TCRdb to the late 2010s). For the study in its entirety: Among the roughly 34 multiple sclerosis patients, relapsing-remitting MS accounted for some 30 and secondary progressive MS accounted for 3. Peripheral blood TCR-beta repertoires from patients with HTLV-I-associated myelopathy (HAM/TSP), patients with multiple sclerosis, and healthy controls were compared in the study using UMI-based sequencing. The approximately 100 TCR-beta libraries included longitudinal samples, technical triplicates and paired sorted CD4+ and CD8+ T-cell subsets alongside PBMC samples. The cohort was made up of 68 subjects, consisting of roughly 15 HAM/TSP patients, about 34 multiple sclerosis patients and around 20 healthy controls. What the research found in general, with its limitations: TCR clonal expansion was highest in HAM/TSP patients and lowest in MS patients, with MS patients falling below even healthy controls. No association of the MS cluster with clinical or MRI features was observed, and the need for larger cohorts was stated by the authors. Phylogenetic analysis grouped repertoires from 18 of 34 MS patients into a cluster of related CDR3 sequences, suggesting a possible repertoire-level signature. Across subjects, expanded clones never shared an identical CDR3 amino acid sequence, which suggests that the TCR-beta repertoires in every group were private.

Trimming removed 0 bases from V and 3 bases from J, leaving 7 bases between the germline ends. The CDR3, cysteine through phenylalanine, is 13 amino acids long. Solely the CDR3 DNA is kept, with 39 bases framed from the first base. Looking up the germline V gene yields CDR1 SGHRS and CDR2 YFSETQ. This clonotype appeared many times. The clone's antigen remains unknown. It has no much larger one-base neighbor in the sample; base qualities were not kept. To synthesize cDNA, template-switch 5'RACE was performed with a primer carrying a 10-nucleotide random unique molecular identifier so that each TCR transcript was tagged. Over 180 million TCR-beta sequences, covering 15-18 subjects, were produced in each sequencing run. The RNeasy kit was used for extraction of total RNA. The KAPA Real-time Library Amplification kit was used to amplify TCR-beta VDJ regions with primers for the TCR constant region and the 5'RACE anchor. Sample indexes and Illumina adaptors were added in a first PCR, after which library yield was increased in a second PCR. After Ampure bead purification, the TCR product of roughly 650 bp was size-selected on a 2% E-gel SizeSelection system. Library quality was checked on a Bioanalyzer, concentration was measured with Qubit, and libraries were quantified with the Kapa Library Quantification kit before pooling. An Illumina HiSeq 2500 sequenced the libraries paired-end 2 x 150 bp. To increase sequence diversity, about 25-31% phiX was spiked into each library pool. The authors' pipeline ran thus. The UMI-based MiGEC pipeline processed quality-filtered reads and removed over 80% of raw TCR sequences during error correction. VDJ genes were aligned to IMGT germline references, and clonotypes were defined by unique CDR3 amino acid sequence plus V-J genes. Clonal expansion, Shannon diversity and CDR3 relatedness were evaluated with VDJtools (CalcPairwiseDistances, ClusterSamples), while phylogenetic trees were built in CLCbio workbench. Using coefficient-of-variation modelling across technical triplicates, the study counted a clone as expanded if it had at least 8 unique UMIs. TCRdb ran its own pipeline on the public reads, namely fastp trimming at Q25 and MiXCR clone calling, and kept in-frame beta chains. Identical CDR3 protein sequences are pooled into one entry, listed with their most common genes and DNA. The V and J calls reflect TCRdb's pipeline rather than the authors' work. Within this sample are 80,000 to 100,000 distinct CDR3 sequences, with around 3.6% of them counted one time only. The ten top clones hold about 3% of the sample.

For unsorted PBMC libraries, 2 million PBMCs were used after storage in RNAlater at -80 degrees C until RNA extraction. Multiple sclerosis patients were enrolled in a US clinical protocol under which disease progression was evaluated by magnetic resonance imaging. Peripheral blood was subjected to Ficoll-Hypaque density gradient centrifugation to isolate PBMCs, which were then cryopreserved in liquid nitrogen. This clonotype originated in a woman aged 50 to 60 with multiple sclerosis. Specimen: PBMCs. The chain couples TRBV5-1 to TRBJ2-7; the best D guess is TRBD1, with 5 bases matching. The bases are TGCGCCAGCAGCTTGGAGGGGCACTACGAGCAGTACTTC. It is translated as CASSLEGHYEQYF.